What follows are 15 T cell receptor beta chains derived from one specimen sequenced in a study of T cells after yellow fever vaccination. A single record per CDR3 protein comes from TCRdb applying MiXCR to the 5' RACE reads. The data contain over 110,000 distinct CDR3 sequences, 7% to 9% of them seen just once; the ten biggest clones take up roughly 0.71%. The starting material was CD4+ T cells sorted from PBMCs, obtained 5 days after the yellow fever booster vaccination. The receptors shown here come from a young man who received the YFV17D yellow fever vaccine.

Ten or more counts support this clonotype. The chain has TRBV6-2 or TRBV6-3 and TRBJ2-1; 7 bases line up with TRBD1. Germline-derived CDR1 and CDR2 are MNHEY and SVGEGT. This CDR3 region has 13 residues. The ends lost 8 bases at V and 4 bases at J; junction bases unmatched: 5. CDR3 DNA sequence: TGTGCCAGCCGACAGGGTTTTTACAATGAGCAGTTCTTC. It yields the protein CASRQGFYNEQFF.

This clonotype was seen just once. Being one base from a much bigger clone, this may be a read error. The rearrangement links TRBV5-1 to TRBJ2-5; 8 bases agree with TRBD1. This CDR3 is built from 15 residues. Per germline, CDR1 SGHRS and CDR2 YFSETQ. J lost 4 bases, V lost 2 bases, and 7 bases had no gene match. CDR3 protein: CASSFSRGHRETQYF. For the CDR3, the DNA is TGCGCCAGCAGCTTTTCCAGGGGGCATAGAGAGACCCAGTACTTC.

This clonotype was seen at least ten times. The chain carries TRBV6-2 or TRBV6-3 and TRBJ2-5; 11 nucleotides agree with TRBD2. Per germline, CDR1 MNHEY and CDR2 SVGEGT. CDR3 length: 15 amino acids. The V segment lost 7 bases and the J segment 5 bases; nucleotides outside the gene matches: 9. CDR3 loop: CASIPNGLAGETQYF. In nucleotides, the CDR3 is TGTGCCAGCATCCCTAACGGACTAGCGGGCGAGACCCAGTACTTC.

This clonotype was detected many times. The chain recombines TRBV12-3 or TRBV12-4 with TRBJ1-2; 7 positions match TRBD1. V lost 4 bases, J lost 2 bases, and 4 bases stayed unmatched. The CDR3 has 14 residues. Here the CDR3 reads CASSSTGRNYGYTF. In DNA, the CDR3 is TGTGCCAGCAGTTCGACAGGGCGCAACTATGGCTACACCTTC.

This clonotype was found many times. CDR3 protein: CASSLQGQGNIQYF. As DNA, the CDR3 is TGTGCCAGCAGCTTACAGGGCCAGGGGAACATTCAGTACTTC. V gene TRBV12-3 or TRBV12-4 combines with J gene TRBJ2-4; TRBD1 is a possible D gene (6 bases). The CDR3 spans 14 residues. Between the trimmed V and J ends, which lost 6 bases and 7 bases, there was a span of 16 bases.

This clonotype was counted many times. The rearrangement joins TRBV5-1 to TRBJ2-3; 9 nucleotides match TRBD2. Looked up from germline, CDR1 is SGHRS and CDR2 is YFSETQ. The CDR3 totals 17 residues. The V segment lost 6 bases and the J segment 5 bases; nucleotides outside the gene matches: 16. The CDR3, as DNA: TGCGCCAGCACTCGGTCTGCAGGCGGGAGGGCCGTAGATACGCAGTATTTT. This encodes CASTRSAGGRAVDTQYF.

At least ten counts were recorded for this clonotype. This chain connects TRBV5-1 to TRBJ1-5, with a possible D match to TRBD1 (5 bases). Germline CDR1 reads SGHRS; CDR2 reads YFSETQ. CDR3 size: 14 residues. Trimming took off 4 bases at V and 4 bases at J, with 12 bases between the two ends. CDR3 in DNA: TGCGCCAGCAGCCCCGGGGCGGGGAATCAGCCCCAGCATTTT. It encodes CASSPGAGNQPQHF.

This clonotype was observed at least ten times. The chain is built from TRBV7-9 and TRBJ1-5; D gene uncertain. The CDR3 runs to 12 residues. The germline gives CDR1 SEHNR, CDR2 FQNEAQ (reference sequence). With 5 bases removed from V and 4 bases from J, the gap between germline ends came to 6 bases. CDR3 sequence reads: CASSPPNQPQHF. As DNA, the CDR3 is TGTGCCAGCAGCCCACCGAATCAGCCCCAGCATTTT.

This clonotype has at least ten counts. CDR3 in amino acids: CASSYGTSGYRFQETQYF. The CDR3 DNA sequence: TGTGCCAGCAGCTATGGGACTAGCGGATACCGATTCCAAGAGACCCAGTACTTC. The chain is built from TRBV5-6 and TRBJ2-5; 11 bases fit TRBD2. CDR3 length: 18 residues. Germline lookup yields CDR1 SGHDT and CDR2 YYEEEE. The trim removed 3 bases at V and 1 base at J, leaving 11 bases unmatched.

This clonotype was seen many times. The chain uses TRBV5-1 and TRBJ2-1, with D unresolved. Germline V gene data show CDR1 as SGHRS and CDR2 as YFSETQ. The CDR3 has 12 residues. V gave up 1 base and J gave up 6 bases, with 5 bases separating them. CDR3 amino acids: CASSLPANEQFF. The CDR3 DNA sequence: TGCGCCAGCAGCTTGCCCGCCAATGAGCAGTTCTTC. The complete variable domain, with remaining parts taken from reference TRBV5-1 and TRBJ2-1, reads KAGVTQTPRYLIKTRGQQVTLSCSPISGHRSVSWYQQTPGQGLQFLFEYFSETQRNKGNFPGRFSGRQFSNSRSEMNVSTLELGDSALYLCASSLPANEQFFGPGTRLTVL.

This clonotype was recorded many times. The J gene is TRBJ2-7, the V gene TRBV7-2; TRBD2 agrees at 11 bases. V trimming: 7 bases; J trimming: 4 bases; junction bases outside the gene matches: 6. The CDR3 has 14 amino acids. Germline CDR1 is SGHTA and CDR2 is FQGNSA. This chain's CDR3 is CASTELAGEYEQYF. CDR3 DNA: TGTGCCAGCACCGAACTAGCGGGAGAGTACGAGCAGTACTTC.

Many counts were recorded for this clonotype. This chain connects TRBV5-1 to TRBJ2-1; TRBD2 matches at 8 bases. Germline V gives CDR1 SGHRS, CDR2 YFSETQ. J lost 4 bases, V lost 4 bases, and 1 base had no gene match. There are 13 residues in the CDR3. The CDR3 is CASSRGGYNEQFF. In DNA, the CDR3 is TGCGCCAGCAGCCGGGGGGGATACAATGAGCAGTTCTTC.

This clonotype was seen repeatedly, ten times or more. The chain combines TRBV7-2 with TRBJ2-7; no clear D. CDR3 length: 17 residues. Trimming shortened V by 5 bases and J by 2 bases, and 22 bases separated the two germline ends. Germline assignment: CDR1 SGHTA and CDR2 FQGNSA. The CDR3 protein is CASSPQWVGNGPYEQYF. Here the CDR3 DNA reads TGTGCCAGCAGCCCCCAGTGGGTGGGCAATGGGCCCTACGAGCAGTACTTC.

This clonotype has a count of ten or more. The chain is built from TRBV6-5 and TRBJ1-1; 8 bases align to TRBD1. This CDR3 has 15 residues. The trim removed 7 bases at V and 5 bases at J, leaving 12 bases unmatched. CDR1 is MNHEY, CDR2 SVGAGI, per germline. In nucleotides, the CDR3 is TGTGCCAGCACCCACCGGACAGGGAAAGGGACTGAAGCTTTCTTT. This encodes CASTHRTGKGTEAFF.

This clonotype has ten or more counts. This chain joins TRBV6-2 or TRBV6-3 and TRBJ2-7; D might be TRBD1 (6 bases). Trimming pared 7 bases from V and 4 bases from J, leaving 11 bases between. Germline V gene data show CDR1 as MNHEY and CDR2 as SVGEGT. CDR3 length equals 12 residues. The CDR3 protein is CASTFTGYEQYF. The CDR3 DNA reads as TGTGCCAGCACCTTTACAGGGTACGAGCAGTACTTC.